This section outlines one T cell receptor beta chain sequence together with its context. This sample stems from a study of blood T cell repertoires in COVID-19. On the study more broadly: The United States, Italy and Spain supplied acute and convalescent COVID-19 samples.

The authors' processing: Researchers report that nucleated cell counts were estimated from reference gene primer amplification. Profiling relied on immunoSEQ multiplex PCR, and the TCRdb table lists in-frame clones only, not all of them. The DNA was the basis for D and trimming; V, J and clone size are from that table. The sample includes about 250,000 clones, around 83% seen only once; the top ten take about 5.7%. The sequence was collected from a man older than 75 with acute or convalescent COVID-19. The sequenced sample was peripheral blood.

CDR3 residues: CASSLNTGTGSEQYF. The CDR3 DNA follows: TGCGCCAGCAGCTTGAACACGGGGACAGGCAGCGAGCAGTACTTC. The V call is TRBV5-1, the J call TRBJ2-7; 8 bases are shared with TRBD1. This CDR3 contains 15 residues. Per germline, CDR1 SGHRS and CDR2 YFSETQ. The V gene end was trimmed by 1 base and the J gene end by 6 bases; junction bases not matched to a gene: 9.